This section outlines one T cell receptor beta chain sequence together with its context. This specimen belongs to a study of cytotoxic CD8 clonotypes in ibrutinib-treated CLL. The data were produced by immunoSEQ multiplex PCR, yet TCRdb's version contains in-frame clones alone and is incomplete. The sample records a few hundred thousand clones, 70% being singletons. V gave up 6 bases and J gave up 1 base; unmatched junction bases: 4. The CDR3 covers 15 residues. Germline-derived CDR1 and CDR2 are MDHEN and SYDVKM. The clonotype comes from a human donor with chronic lymphocytic leukemia. The source was PBMCs, collected after 24 months of ibrutinib treatment. This chain uses TRBV28 with TRBJ1-5; 9 bases are shared with TRBD1. CDR3 sequence: CASSPQGASNQPQHF. The CDR3 DNA sequence: TGTGCCAGCAGCCCACAGGGGGCGAGCAATCAGCCCCAGCATTTT.